The sample holds one count of the clone carrying this TCR beta chain. The entry originates in a study of cytomegalovirus exposure and HLA in healthy donors. Primers included in the PCR were 60 Vbeta and 13 Jbeta primers. The data were produced by immunoSEQ multiplex PCR, yet TCRdb's version contains in-frame clones alone and is incomplete. The sample contains approximately 75,000 clones, over 70% of which appear only once. Germline V gene sequence: CDR1 SGHRS, CDR2 YFSETQ. V was pared by 4 bases and J by 3 bases, with 6 bases of the junction left unmatched. The CDR3 runs 14 residues. The source is a male donor in good health and CMV-seronegative. The rearrangement joins TRBV5-1 to TRBJ2-7, with 8 bases aligning to TRBD2. What was sequenced was PBMCs. This chain's CDR3 is CASSPSGSLYEQYF. The CDR3 DNA follows: TGCGCCAGCAGCCCGAGCGGGAGTCTCTACGAGCAGTACTTC.